This T cell receptor (beta chain) was sequenced for a study of shared clonotypes between healthy human individuals. Only in-frame clones appear in the TCRdb table, and some are missing; sequencing was by immunoSEQ multiplex PCR. The table includes about 2,100,000 clones, around 93% detected once. The CDR3 sequence is 13 residues long. Germline CDR1 and CDR2: MNHEY and SMNVEV (reference sequence). V was cut by 7 bases and J by 1 base, with 11 bases left in between. The naive CD8 fraction comprised CD45RO-negative cells positively selected for CCR7 and excluded terminally differentiated effector memory CD45RA+ cells.

Sequencing was carried out using naive CD8+ T cells from PBMCs. The sequence was obtained from a man aged 18-30 years in good health. Some clones in this sample may be carry-over from other donors' samples. The chain recombines TRBV27 with TRBJ2-7; D possibly matches TRBD1 or TRBD2 (5 bases each). CDR3 in amino acids: CASTLGPSYEQYF. As DNA, the CDR3 is TGTGCCAGCACCTTGGGACCATCCTACGAGCAGTACTTC.